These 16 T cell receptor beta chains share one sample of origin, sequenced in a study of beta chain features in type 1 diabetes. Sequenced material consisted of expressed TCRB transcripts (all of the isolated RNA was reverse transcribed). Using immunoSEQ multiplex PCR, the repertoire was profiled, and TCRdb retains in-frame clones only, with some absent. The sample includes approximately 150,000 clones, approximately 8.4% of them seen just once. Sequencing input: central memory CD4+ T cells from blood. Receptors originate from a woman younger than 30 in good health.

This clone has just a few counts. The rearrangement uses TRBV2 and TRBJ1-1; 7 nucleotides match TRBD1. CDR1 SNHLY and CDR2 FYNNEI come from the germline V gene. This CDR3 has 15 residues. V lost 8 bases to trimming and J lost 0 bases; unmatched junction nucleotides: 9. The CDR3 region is CASEGQASLNTEAFF. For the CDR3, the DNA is TGTGCCAGCGAAGGACAGGCCTCTTTGAACACTGAAGCTTTCTTT.

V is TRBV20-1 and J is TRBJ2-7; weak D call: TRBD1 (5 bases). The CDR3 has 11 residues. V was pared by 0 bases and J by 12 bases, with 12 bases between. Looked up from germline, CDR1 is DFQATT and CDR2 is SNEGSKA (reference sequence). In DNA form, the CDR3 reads TGCAGTGCTAGAGATCCCCAGGGAAGGTACTTC. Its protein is CSARDPQGRYF.

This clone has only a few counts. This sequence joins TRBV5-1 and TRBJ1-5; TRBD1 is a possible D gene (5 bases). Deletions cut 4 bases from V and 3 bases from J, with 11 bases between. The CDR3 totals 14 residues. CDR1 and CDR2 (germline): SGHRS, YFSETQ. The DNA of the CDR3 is TGCGCCAGCAGCCTAACAGGCGTCAATCAGCCCCAGCATTTT. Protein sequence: CASSLTGVNQPQHF.

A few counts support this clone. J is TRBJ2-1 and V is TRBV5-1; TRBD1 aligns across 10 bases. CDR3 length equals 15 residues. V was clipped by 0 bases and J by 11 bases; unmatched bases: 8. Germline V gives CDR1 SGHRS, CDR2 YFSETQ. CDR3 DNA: TGCGCCAGCAGCTTGGGTGGACAGGGGGTTAACAAGCAGTTCTTC. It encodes CASSLGGQGVNKQFF.

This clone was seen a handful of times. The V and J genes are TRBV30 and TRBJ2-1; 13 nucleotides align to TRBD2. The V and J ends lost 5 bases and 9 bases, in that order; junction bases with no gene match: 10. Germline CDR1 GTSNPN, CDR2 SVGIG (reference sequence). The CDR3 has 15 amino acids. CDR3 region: CAWLPWTSGSREQFF. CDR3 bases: TGTGCCTGGCTACCTTGGACTAGCGGGAGCCGTGAGCAGTTCTTC.

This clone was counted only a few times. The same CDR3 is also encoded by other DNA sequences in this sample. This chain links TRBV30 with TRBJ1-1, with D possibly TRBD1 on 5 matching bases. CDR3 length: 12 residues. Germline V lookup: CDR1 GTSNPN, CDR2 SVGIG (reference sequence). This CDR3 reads CAGQGLGGEAFF. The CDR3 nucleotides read TGTGCTGGTCAGGGCCTGGGTGGTGAGGCTTTCTTT.

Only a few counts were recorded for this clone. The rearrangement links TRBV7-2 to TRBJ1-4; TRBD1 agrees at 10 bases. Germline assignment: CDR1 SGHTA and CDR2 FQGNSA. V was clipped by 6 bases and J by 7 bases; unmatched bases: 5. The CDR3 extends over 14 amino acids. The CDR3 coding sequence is TGTGCCAGCAGTTCCGGGACAGGGGTTGAAAAACTGTTTTTT. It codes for CASSSGTGVEKLFF.

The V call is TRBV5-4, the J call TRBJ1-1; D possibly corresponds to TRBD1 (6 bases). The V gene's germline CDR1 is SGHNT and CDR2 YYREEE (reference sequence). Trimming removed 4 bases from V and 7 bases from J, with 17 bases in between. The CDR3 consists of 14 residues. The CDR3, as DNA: TGTGCCAGCAGCCATAATAACAGGGTAGGTGAAGCTTTCTTT. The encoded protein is CASSHNNRVGEAFF.

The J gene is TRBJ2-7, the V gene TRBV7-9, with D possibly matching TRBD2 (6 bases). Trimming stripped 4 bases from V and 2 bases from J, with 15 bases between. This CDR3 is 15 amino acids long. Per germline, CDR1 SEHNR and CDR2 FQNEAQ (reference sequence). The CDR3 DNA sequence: TGTGCCAGCAGCTATCGGGCGGGGAAGACCTACGAGCAGTACTTC. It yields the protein CASSYRAGKTYEQYF.

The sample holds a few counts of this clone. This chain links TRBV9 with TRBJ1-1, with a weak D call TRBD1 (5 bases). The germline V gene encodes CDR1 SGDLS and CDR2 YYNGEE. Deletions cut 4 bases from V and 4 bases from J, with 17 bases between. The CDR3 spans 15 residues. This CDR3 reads CASSSGSGVSTEAFF. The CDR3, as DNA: TGTGCCAGCAGCTCAGGCTCGGGGGTGAGCACTGAAGCTTTCTTT.

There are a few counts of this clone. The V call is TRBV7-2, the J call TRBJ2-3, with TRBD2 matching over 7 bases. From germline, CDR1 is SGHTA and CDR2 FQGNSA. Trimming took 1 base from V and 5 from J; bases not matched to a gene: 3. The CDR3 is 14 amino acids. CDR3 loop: CASSLDLAEDTQYF. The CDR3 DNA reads TGTGCCAGCAGCTTAGATCTAGCGGAAGATACGCAGTATTTT.

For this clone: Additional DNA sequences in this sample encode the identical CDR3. Here the CDR3 reads CASSEVGGLYGYTF. The CDR3 nucleotides read TGTGCCAGCAGTGAAGTGGGCGGACTCTATGGCTACACCTTC. The rearrangement uses TRBV6-1 and TRBJ1-2; no firm D call. This CDR3 contains 14 residues. V lost 1 base and J 4 bases, leaving 10 bases between the germline ends. Germline CDR1 reads MNHNS; CDR2 reads SASEGT.

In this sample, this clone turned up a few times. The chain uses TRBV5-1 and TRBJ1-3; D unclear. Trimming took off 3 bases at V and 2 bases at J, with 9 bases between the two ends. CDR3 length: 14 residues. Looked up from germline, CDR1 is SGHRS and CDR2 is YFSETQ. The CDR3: CASSYEAAGNTIYF. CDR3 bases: TGCGCCAGCAGCTACGAGGCTGCTGGAAACACCATATATTTT.

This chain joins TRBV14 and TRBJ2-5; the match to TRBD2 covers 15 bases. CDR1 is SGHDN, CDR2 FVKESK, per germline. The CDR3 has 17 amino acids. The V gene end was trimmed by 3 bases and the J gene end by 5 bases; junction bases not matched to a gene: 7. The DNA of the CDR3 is TGTGCCAGCAGCCAGCGGATAGGACTAGCGGGAGGGGAGACCCAGTACTTC. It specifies CASSQRIGLAGGETQYF.

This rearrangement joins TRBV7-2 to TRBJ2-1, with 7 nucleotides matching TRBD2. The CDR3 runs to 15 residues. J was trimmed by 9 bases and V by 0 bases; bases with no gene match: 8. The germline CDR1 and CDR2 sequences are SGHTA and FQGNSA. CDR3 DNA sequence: TGTGCCAGCAGCTTAGCTTATAAGCGGGAAATTGAGCAGTTCTTC. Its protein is CASSLAYKREIEQFF.

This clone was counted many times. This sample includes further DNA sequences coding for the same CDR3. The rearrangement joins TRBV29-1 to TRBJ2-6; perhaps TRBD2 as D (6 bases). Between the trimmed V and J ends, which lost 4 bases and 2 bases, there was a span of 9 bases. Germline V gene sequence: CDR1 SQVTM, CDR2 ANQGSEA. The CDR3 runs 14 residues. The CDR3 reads CSVGRGTGANVLTF. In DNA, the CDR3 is TGCAGCGTTGGCCGGGGGACTGGGGCCAACGTCCTGACTTTC.